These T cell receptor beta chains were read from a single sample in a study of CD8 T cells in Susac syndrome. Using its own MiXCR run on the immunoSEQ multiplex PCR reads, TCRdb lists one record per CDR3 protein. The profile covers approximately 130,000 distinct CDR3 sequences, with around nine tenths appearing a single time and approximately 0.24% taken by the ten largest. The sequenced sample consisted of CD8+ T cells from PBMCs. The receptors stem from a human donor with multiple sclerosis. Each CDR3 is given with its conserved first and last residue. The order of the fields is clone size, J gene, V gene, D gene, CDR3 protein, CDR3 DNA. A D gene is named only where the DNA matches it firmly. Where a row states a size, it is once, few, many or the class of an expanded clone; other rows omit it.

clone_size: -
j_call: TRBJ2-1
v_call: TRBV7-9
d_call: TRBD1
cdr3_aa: CASRPRTGESYNEQFF
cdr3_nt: TGTGCCAGCAGACCGAGGACAGGGGAATCCTACAATGAGCAGTTCTTC

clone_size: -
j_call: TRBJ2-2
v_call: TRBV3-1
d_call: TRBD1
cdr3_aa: CASSRWTGPTTGELFF
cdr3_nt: TGTGCCAGCAGCCGCTGGACAGGGCCAACCACCGGGGAGCTGTTTTTT

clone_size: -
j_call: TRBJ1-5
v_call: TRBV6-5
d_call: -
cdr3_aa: CASGPEPQHF
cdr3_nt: TGTGCCAGCGGGCCAGAGCCCCAGCATTTT

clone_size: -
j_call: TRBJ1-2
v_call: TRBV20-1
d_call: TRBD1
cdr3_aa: CSARETGGIGYTF
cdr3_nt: TGCAGTGCTAGAGAAACAGGGGGGATTGGCTACACCTTC

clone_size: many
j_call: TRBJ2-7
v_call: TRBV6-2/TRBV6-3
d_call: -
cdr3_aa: CASSYPGTYEQYF
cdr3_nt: TGTGCCAGCAGTTACCCAGGGACCTACGAGCAGTACTTC

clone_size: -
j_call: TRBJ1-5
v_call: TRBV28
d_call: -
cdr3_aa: CASSRVFSDQPQHF
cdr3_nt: TGTGCCAGCAGCAGGGTTTTTTCGGATCAGCCCCAGCATTTT

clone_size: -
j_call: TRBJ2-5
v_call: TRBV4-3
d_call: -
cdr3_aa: CASSQASEPGETQYF
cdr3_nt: TGCGCCAGCAGCCAAGCGTCCGAGCCTGGGGAGACCCAGTACTTC

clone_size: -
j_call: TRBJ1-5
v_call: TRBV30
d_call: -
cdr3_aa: CAWSTGNSNQPQHF
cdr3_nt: TGTGCCTGGAGTACGGGAAATAGCAATCAGCCCCAGCATTTT

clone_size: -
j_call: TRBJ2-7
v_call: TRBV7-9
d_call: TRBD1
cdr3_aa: CASSSFGDRDYEQYF
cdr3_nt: TGTGCCAGCAGCTCCTTTGGGGACAGGGACTACGAGCAGTACTTC

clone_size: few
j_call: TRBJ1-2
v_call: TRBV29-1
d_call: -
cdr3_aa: CSAPRPPEGYTF
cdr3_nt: TGCAGCGCCCCGAGGCCCCCGGAAGGCTACACCTTC

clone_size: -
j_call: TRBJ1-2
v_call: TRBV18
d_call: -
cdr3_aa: CASSPEPSWVHGYTF
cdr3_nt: TGTGCCAGCTCACCGGAACCTTCCTGGGTTCATGGCTACACCTTC

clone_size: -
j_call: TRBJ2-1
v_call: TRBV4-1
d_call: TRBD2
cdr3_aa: CASSPGLAGSYNEQFF
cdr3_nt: TGCGCCAGCAGCCCGGGACTAGCGGGATCCTACAATGAGCAGTTCTTC

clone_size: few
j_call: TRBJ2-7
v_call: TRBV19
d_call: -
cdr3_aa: CASSIGGTEQYF
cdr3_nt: TGTGCCAGTAGTATAGGAGGGACCGAGCAGTACTTC

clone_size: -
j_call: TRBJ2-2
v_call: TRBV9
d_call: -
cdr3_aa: CASSSPPGADQNPTGELFF
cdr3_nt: TGTGCCAGCAGCTCCCCCCCTGGGGCAGACCAAAACCCCACCGGGGAGCTGTTTTTT

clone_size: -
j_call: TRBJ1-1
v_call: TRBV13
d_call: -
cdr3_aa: CASSLVGSGDTEAFF
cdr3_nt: TGTGCCAGCAGCTTAGTCGGGTCGGGGGACACTGAAGCTTTCTTT

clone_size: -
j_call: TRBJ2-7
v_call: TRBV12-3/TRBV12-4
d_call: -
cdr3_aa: CASSLGSLGSYEQYF
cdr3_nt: TGTGCCAGCAGTTTGGGGTCGCTAGGATCCTACGAGCAGTACTTC

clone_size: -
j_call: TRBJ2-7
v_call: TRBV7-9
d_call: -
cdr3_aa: CASSFGIVSYEQYF
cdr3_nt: TGTGCCAGCAGCTTCGGCATCGTCTCCTACGAGCAGTACTTC

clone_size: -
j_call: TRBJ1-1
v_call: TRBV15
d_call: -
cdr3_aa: CATSSNRATTSEAFF
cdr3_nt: TGTGCCACCAGCAGCAACCGGGCTACGACGTCCGAAGCTTTCTTT

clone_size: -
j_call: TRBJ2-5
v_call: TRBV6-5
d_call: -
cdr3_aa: CASSYSGQETQYF
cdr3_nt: TGTGCCAGCAGTTACTCGGGACAAGAGACCCAGTACTTC